Listed below are T cell receptor beta chains from one sample, sequenced in a study of CD8 T cells in Susac syndrome. TCRdb called the immunoSEQ multiplex PCR reads again in MiXCR, with one record for every CDR3 protein. The table lists under 200,000 distinct CDR3 sequences, approximately 95% of them singletons, with roughly 0.16% in the top ten. Sequences were obtained from CD8+ T cells from PBMCs. The receptor set was obtained from a human donor with multiple sclerosis. CDR3s include the opening cysteine and the closing phenylalanine or tryptophan. Fields, in order: V gene, J gene, D gene, CDR3 protein. A D gene is named only where the DNA matches it firmly.

>TRBV20-1|TRBJ2-1|NA
CSASGSLLDEQFF
>TRBV29-1|TRBJ2-7|NA
CSVEGYGGGHYEQYF
>TRBV20-1|TRBJ1-4|TRBD1
CSARSLDRAEEKLFF
>TRBV7-8|TRBJ2-7|NA
CASSPVLGAYEQYF
>TRBV5-1|TRBJ2-7|NA
CASGSHWASYEQYF
>TRBV4-1|TRBJ2-7|TRBD2
CASSQGTSGDEQYF
>TRBV7-9|TRBJ2-1|NA
CASSEPGLINQQFF
>TRBV24-1|TRBJ2-1|NA
CATTHGVPSSYNEQFF
>TRBV6-6|TRBJ2-5|NA
CASSYSGGLGETQYF
>TRBV5-4|TRBJ1-2|TRBD1
CASSRSWDRGNYGYTF
>TRBV3-1|TRBJ2-7|NA
CASSQGEVPGLFYEQYF
>TRBV11-2|TRBJ1-4|NA
CASSWRDRLNEKLFF
>TRBV2|TRBJ1-1|TRBD1
CASRDIRQGGTEAFF
>TRBV28|TRBJ2-1|NA
CASSFMVAYNEQFF
>TRBV9|TRBJ2-6|TRBD2
CASSRAGGRGLAVSGANVLTF
>TRBV13|TRBJ2-7|NA
CASSLAGKGIEQYF
>TRBV12-3/TRBV12-4|TRBJ1-2|NA
CASSGGLWNYGYTF
>TRBV2|TRBJ2-1|NA
CATRGNEQFF
>TRBV29-1|TRBJ2-1|NA
CSVVMVNYNEQFF
>TRBV9|TRBJ1-2|NA
CASSSTYGYTF
>TRBV7-2|TRBJ1-6|NA
CASSLDIGISPLHF
>TRBV20-1|TRBJ2-6|NA
CSARKGSGANVLTF
>TRBV27|TRBJ1-1|NA
CASSLGGGEAFF
>TRBV10-3|TRBJ2-2|NA
CAISDYNTGELFF
>TRBV5-1|TRBJ2-5|TRBD1
CASSSARGQETQYF
>TRBV11-2|TRBJ2-1|NA
CASEVYNEQFF
>TRBV24-1|TRBJ2-2|TRBD2
CATETSETGELFF
>TRBV29-1|TRBJ2-7|TRBD1
CSVDGTGYEQYF
>TRBV23-1|TRBJ1-3|NA
CASSQSTRGNTIYF
>TRBV12-3/TRBV12-4|TRBJ1-1|NA
CASRIEWGTEAFF
>TRBV30|TRBJ1-1|NA
CAWSVLGDTEAFF
>TRBV30|TRBJ2-3|NA
CAWSPWGFTDTQYF
>TRBV7-9|TRBJ1-2|NA
CASSLEVGAANYGYTF
>TRBV24-1|TRBJ1-5|NA
CATSEFLGVGNQPQHF
>TRBV29-1|TRBJ2-3|TRBD2
CSAAGVSTDTQYF
>TRBV21-1|TRBJ2-3|NA
CASSSGGVLGGTQYF
>TRBV30|TRBJ1-1|NA
CAYEGGPTEAFF
>TRBV29-1|TRBJ1-3|TRBD1
CSGRTGGNGNTIYF
>TRBV7-8|TRBJ2-7|NA
CASSSGTWGTPPSYEQYF
>TRBV18|TRBJ2-7|NA
CASSSPSRVTYEQYF
>TRBV7-2|TRBJ2-7|NA
CASSPTPGVVSYEQYF
>TRBV6-1|TRBJ2-1|TRBD1
CASSFLTGDAYNEQFF
>TRBV27|TRBJ2-1|NA
CASRLLWYNEQFF
>TRBV29-1|TRBJ2-7|TRBD2
CSVERDGGEQYF
>TRBV5-1|TRBJ2-1|TRBD1
CASSGGDRGVEQFF
>TRBV2|TRBJ2-5|NA
CASSEPPPRDRETQYF
>TRBV7-9|TRBJ2-1|TRBD2
CASGLSGSEYNEQFF
>TRBV20-1|TRBJ1-1|TRBD1
CSARERFRGANTEAFF
>TRBV19|TRBJ2-3|NA
CARRRTDTQYF
>TRBV13|TRBJ1-2|NA
CASSLSMGTYYGYTF
>TRBV7-9|TRBJ2-1|TRBD2
CASSYRLAGSSYNEQFF
>TRBV6-5|TRBJ2-7|NA
CASSARTAYEQYF
>TRBV19|TRBJ1-5|NA
CASSIRDTNQPQHF
>TRBV24-1|TRBJ2-3|TRBD2
CATSDGGAGDTQYF
>TRBV29-1|TRBJ1-5|NA
CSVVAGEQPQHF
>TRBV29-1|TRBJ2-7|NA
CSVEVPGTSYEQYF